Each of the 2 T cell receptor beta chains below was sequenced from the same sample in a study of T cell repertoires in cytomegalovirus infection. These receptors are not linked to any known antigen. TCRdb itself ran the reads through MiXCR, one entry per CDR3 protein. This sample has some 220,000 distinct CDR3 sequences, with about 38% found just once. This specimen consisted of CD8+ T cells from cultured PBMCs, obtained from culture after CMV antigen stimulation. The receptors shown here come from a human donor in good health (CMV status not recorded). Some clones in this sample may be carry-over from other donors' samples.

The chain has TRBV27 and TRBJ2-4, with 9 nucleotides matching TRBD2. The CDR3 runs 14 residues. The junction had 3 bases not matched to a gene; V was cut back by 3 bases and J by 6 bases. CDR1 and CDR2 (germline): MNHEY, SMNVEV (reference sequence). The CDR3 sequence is CASSFTAGGNIQYF. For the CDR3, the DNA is TGTGCCAGCAGTTTCACAGCGGGGGGAAACATTCAGTACTTC.

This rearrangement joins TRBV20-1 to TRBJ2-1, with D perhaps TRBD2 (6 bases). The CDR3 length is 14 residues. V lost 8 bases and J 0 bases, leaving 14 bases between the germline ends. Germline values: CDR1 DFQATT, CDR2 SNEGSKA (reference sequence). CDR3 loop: CSPSGHSSYNEQFF. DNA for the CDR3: TGCAGTCCAAGCGGGCATAGCTCCTACAATGAGCAGTTCTTC.